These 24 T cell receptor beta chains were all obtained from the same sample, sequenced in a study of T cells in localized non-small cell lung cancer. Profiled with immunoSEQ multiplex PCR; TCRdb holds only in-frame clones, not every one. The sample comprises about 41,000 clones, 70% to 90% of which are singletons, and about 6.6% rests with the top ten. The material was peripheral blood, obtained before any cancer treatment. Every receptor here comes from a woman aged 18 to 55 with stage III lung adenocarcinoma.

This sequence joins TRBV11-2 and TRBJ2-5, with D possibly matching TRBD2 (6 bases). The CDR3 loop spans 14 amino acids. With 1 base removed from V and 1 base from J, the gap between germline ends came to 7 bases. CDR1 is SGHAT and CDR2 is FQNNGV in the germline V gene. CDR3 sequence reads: CASSLAGGQETQYF. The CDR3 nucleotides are TGTGCCAGCAGCTTAGCCGGGGGCCAAGAGACCCAGTACTTC.

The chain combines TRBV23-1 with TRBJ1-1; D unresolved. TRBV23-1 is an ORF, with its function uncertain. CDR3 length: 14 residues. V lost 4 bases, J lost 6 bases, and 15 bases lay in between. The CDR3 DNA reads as TGCGCCAGCAGTCTATCCGGGTTCCTATCTGAAGCTTTCTTT. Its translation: CASSLSGFLSEAFF.

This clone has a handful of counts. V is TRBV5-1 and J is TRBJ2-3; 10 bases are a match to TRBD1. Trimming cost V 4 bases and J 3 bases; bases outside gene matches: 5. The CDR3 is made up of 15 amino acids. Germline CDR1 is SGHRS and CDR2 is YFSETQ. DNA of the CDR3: TGCGCCAGCAGCGCTGGACAGGGGGTTACAGATACGCAGTATTTT. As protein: CASSAGQGVTDTQYF.

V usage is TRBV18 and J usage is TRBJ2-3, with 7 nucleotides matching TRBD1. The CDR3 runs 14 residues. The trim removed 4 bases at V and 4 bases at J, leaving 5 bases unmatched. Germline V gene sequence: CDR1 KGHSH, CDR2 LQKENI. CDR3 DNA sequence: TGTGCCAGCTCACAGGGACAGCTTCCAGATACGCAGTATTTT. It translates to CASSQGQLPDTQYF.

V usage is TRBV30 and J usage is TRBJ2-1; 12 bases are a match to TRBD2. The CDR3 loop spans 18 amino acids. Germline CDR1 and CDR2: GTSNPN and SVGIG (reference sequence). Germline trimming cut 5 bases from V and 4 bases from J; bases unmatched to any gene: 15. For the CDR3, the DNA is TGTGCCTGGGGAACTAGCGGGGGGCTTTTAGAAAGGTACAATGAGCAGTTCTTC. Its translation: CAWGTSGGLLERYNEQFF.

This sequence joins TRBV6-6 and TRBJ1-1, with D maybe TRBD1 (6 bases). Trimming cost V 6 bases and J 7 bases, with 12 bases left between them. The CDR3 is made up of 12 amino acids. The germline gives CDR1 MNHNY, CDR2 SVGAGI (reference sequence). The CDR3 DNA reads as TGTGCCAGCAGCCAAACAGGGATTGAAGCTTTCTTT. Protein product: CASSQTGIEAFF.

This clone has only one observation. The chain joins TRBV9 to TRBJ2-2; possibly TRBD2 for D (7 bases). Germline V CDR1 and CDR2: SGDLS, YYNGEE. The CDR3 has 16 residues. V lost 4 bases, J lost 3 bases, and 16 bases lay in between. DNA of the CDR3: TGTGCCAGCAGCCGGTGGGGGGGCCGTTACACCGGGGAGCTGTTTTTT. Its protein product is CASSRWGGRYTGELFF.

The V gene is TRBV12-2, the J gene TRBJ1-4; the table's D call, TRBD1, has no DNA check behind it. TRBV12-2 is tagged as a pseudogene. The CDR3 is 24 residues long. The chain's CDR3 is CASRLAYGTGSPPGNYLTNEKLFF. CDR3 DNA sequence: TGTGCAAGTCGCTTAGCGTACGGGACAGGGAGCCCACCGGGCAACTATTTGACTAATGAAAAACTGTTTTTT.

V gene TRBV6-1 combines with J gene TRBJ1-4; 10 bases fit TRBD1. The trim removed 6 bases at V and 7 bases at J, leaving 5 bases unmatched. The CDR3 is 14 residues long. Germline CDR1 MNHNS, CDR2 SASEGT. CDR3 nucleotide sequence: TGTGCCAGCAGATGGAGGACAGGGGGTGAAAAACTGTTTTTT. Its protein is CASRWRTGGEKLFF.

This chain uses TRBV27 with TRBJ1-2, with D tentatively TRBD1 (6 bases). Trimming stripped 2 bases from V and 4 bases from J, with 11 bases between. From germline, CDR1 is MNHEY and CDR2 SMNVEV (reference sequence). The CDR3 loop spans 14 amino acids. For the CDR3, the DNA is TGTGCCAGCAGTTTAGGGCAGGGGCTCTATGGCTACACCTTC. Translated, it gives CASSLGQGLYGYTF.

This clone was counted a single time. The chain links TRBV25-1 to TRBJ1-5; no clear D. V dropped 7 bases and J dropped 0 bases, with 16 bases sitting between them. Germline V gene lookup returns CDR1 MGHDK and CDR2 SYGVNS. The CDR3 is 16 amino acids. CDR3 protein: CASKNGWRYSNQPQHF. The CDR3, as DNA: TGTGCCAGCAAGAACGGGTGGAGATATAGCAATCAGCCCCAGCATTTT.

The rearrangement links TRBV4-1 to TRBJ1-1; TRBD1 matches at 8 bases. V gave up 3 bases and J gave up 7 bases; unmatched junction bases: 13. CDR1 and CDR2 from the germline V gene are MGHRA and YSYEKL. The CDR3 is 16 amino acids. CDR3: CASSHPRGQARHEAFF. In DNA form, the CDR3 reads TGCGCCAGCAGCCATCCCAGGGGACAGGCTAGGCATGAAGCTTTCTTT.

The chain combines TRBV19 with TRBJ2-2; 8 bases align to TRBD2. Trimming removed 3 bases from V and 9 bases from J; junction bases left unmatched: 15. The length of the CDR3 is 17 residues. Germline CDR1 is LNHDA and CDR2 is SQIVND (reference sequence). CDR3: CASSMGVAGGSRWELFF. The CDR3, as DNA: TGTGCCAGTAGTATGGGAGTTGCGGGGGGCAGTCGATGGGAGCTGTTTTTT.

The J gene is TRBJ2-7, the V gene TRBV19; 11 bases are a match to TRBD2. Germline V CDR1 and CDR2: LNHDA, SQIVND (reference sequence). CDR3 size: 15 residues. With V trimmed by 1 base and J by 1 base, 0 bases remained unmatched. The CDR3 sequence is CASSIGLAGSYEQYF. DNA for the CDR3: TGTGCCAGTAGTATAGGACTAGCGGGGTCCTACGAGCAGTACTTC.

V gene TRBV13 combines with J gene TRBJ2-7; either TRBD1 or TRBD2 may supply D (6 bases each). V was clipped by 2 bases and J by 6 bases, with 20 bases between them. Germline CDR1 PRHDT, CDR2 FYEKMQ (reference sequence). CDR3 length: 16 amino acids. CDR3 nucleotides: TGTGCCAGCAGCTTAAAGGGGGGCTATGGTATGGGCGAGCAGTACTTC. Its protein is CASSLKGGYGMGEQYF.

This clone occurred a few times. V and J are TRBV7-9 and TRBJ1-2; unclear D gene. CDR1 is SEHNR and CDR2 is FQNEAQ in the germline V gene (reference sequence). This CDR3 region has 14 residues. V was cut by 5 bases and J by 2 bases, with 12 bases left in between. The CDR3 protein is CASSPRTGNYGYTF. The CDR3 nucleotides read TGTGCCAGCAGCCCACGCACGGGAAACTATGGCTACACCTTC.

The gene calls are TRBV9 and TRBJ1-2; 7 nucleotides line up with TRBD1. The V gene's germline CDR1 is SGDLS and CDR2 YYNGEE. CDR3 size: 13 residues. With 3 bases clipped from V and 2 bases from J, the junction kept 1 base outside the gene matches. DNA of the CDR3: TGTGCCAGCAGCGCGACAGGGAACTATGGCTACACCTTC. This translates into CASSATGNYGYTF.

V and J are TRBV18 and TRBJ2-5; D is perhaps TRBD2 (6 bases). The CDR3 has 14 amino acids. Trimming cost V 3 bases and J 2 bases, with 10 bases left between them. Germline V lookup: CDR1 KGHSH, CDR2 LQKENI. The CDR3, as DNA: TGTGCCAGCTCACCGGGACTGTCACAAGAGACCCAGTACTTC. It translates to CASSPGLSQETQYF.

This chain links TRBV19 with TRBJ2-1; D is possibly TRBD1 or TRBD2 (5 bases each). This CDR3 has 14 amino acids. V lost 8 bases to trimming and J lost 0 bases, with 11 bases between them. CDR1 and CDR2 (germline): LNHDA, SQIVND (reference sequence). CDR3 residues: CASGGRPSYNEQFF. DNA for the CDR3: TGTGCCAGTGGGGGAAGGCCCTCCTACAATGAGCAGTTCTTC.

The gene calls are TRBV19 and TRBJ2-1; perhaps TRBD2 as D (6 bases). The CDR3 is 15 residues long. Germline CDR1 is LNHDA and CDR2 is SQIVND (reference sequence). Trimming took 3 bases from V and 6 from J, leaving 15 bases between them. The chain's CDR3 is CASSISGLELNEQFF. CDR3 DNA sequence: TGTGCCAGTAGTATTTCGGGACTCGAGCTCAATGAGCAGTTCTTC.

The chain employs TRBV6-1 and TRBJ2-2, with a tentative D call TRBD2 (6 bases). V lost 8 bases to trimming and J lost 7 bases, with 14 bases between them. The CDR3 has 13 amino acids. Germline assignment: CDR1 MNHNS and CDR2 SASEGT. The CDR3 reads CASGGTSSGELFF. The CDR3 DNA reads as TGTGCCAGCGGAGGGACCTCCAGCGGGGAGCTGTTTTTT.

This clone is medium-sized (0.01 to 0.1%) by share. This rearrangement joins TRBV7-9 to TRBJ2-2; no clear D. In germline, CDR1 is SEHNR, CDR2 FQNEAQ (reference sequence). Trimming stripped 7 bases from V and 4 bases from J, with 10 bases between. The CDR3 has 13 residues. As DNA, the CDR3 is TGTGCCAGCATTCCTCCGGGCACCGGGGAGCTGTTTTTT. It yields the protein CASIPPGTGELFF. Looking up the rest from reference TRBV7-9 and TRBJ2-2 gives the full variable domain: DTGVSQNPRHKITKRGQNVTFRCDPISEHNRLYWYRQTLGQGPEFLTYFQNEAQLEKSRLLSDRFSAERPKGSFSTLEIQRTEQGDSAMYLCASIPPGTGELFFGEGSRLTVL.

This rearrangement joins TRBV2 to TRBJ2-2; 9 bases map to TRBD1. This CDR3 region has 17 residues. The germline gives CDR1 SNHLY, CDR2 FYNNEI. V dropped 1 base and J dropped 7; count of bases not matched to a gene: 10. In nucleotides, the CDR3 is TGTGCCAGCAGTGAAGTATCCGGACAGGGGCTCTACGGGGAGCTGTTTTTT. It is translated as CASSEVSGQGLYGELFF. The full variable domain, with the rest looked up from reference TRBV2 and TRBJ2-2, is EPEVTQTPSHQVTQMGQEVILRCVPISNHLYFYWYRQILGQKVEFLVSFYNNEISEKSEIFDDQFSVERPDGSNFTLKIRSTKLEDSAMYFCASSEVSGQGLYGELFFGEGSRLTVL.

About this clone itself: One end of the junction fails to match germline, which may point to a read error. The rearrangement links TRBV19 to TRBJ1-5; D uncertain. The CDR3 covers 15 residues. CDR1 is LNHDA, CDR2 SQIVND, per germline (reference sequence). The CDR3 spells CASSIGEVGNQPQHF. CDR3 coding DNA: TGTGCCAGTAGTATTGGGGAGGTGGGCAACCAGCCCCAGCATTTT.